These 4 T cell receptor beta chains originate from one sample sequenced in a study of blood T cell repertoires in COVID-19 (dated by TCRdb to about 2020). Libraries came from the immunoSEQ multiplex PCR assay. Sourced from immuneACCESS, this table was stored by TCRdb with only in-frame sequences that have V and J called. A share of the clones is absent; for the studies checked, an unresolved V gene accounts for under half, and the remainder has no known explanation. The table for this sample lists about 52,000 clones; around nine tenths of them were counted only once. The top ten clones comprise around 10% of the sample. The sequenced material came from peripheral blood. The receptors shown here come from a man aged 80 or over with active or convalescent COVID-19.

The table lists this clone with a count of one. The chain combines TRBV7-2 with TRBJ1-2; D gene unclear. This CDR3 region has 16 residues. V was pared by 1 base and J by 3 bases, with 15 bases between. In germline, CDR1 is SGHTA, CDR2 FQGNSA. CDR3 amino acids: CASSLDTGSVYYGYTF. DNA of the CDR3: TGTGCCAGCAGCTTAGACACGGGATCGGTTTACTATGGCTACACCTTC.

The chain has TRBV18 and TRBJ2-7; D call uncertain. The CDR3 loop spans 14 amino acids. Trimming took 0 bases from V and 4 from J, leaving 10 bases between them. CDR1 and CDR2 (germline): KGHSH, LQKENI. Here the CDR3 DNA reads TGTGCCAGCTCACCACCGGTTTGGCGGTACGAGCAGTACTTC. It codes for CASSPPVWRYEQYF.

V usage is TRBV28 and J usage is TRBJ2-5; D may be TRBD1 (5 bases). The CDR3 loop spans 15 amino acids. The V end was cut by 3 bases, the J end by 2 bases, with 13 bases between. Germline V gives CDR1 MDHEN, CDR2 SYDVKM. The CDR3 DNA follows: TGTGCCAGCAGTTTCCCTCCAGGGAATCAAGAGACCCAGTACTTC. Translated, it gives CASSFPPGNQETQYF.

The rearrangement joins TRBV7-2 to TRBJ1-2; 10 bases map to TRBD1. V shed 4 bases and J 4 bases; nucleotides not matched to a gene: 6. Germline CDR1 is SGHTA and CDR2 is FQGNSA. The CDR3 has 15 amino acids. CDR3 DNA sequence: TGTGCCAGCAGCTCGCCGGACAGGGGGTTCTATGGCTACACCTTC. It translates to CASSSPDRGFYGYTF. The full variable domain, with the rest looked up from reference TRBV7-2 and TRBJ1-2, is GAGVSQSPSNKVTEKGKDVELRCDPISGHTALYWYRQSLGQGLEFLIYFQGNSAPDKSGLPSDRFSAERTGGSVSTLTIQRTQQEDSAVYLCASSSPDRGFYGYTFGSGTRLTVV.